Below, 20 T cell receptor beta chains from the same sample are listed, as sequenced in a study of molecular identifiers for immune sequencing clone quantification. TCRdb re-analysed the PCR reads in MiXCR, keeping a single row per CDR3 protein. The sample records roughly 7,700 distinct CDR3 sequences, approximately 31% being singletons. The sample consisted of naive CD8+ T cells from blood, with Jurkat cell RNA spiked in. Subset defined: FACS-sorted CD8+CD4-CCR7+CD45RA+ naive T cells. Every receptor here comes from a human donor in good health. Some libraries in this study had Jurkat cell RNA spiked in.

Notes on this clonotype: A read error may explain this, as a much larger clone is one base away. The CDR3 here is CSVADGELIF. CDR3 coding DNA: TGCAGCGTTGCAGACGGGGAGCTGATTTTT. The chain couples TRBV29-1 to TRBJ2-2; D is perhaps TRBD2 (5 bases). The length of the CDR3 is 10 residues. Germline CDR1 is SQVTM and CDR2 is ANQGSEA.

The J gene is TRBJ2-3, the V gene TRBV6-6; D gene uncertain. This CDR3 is built from 10 residues. Germline CDR1 is MNHNY and CDR2 is SVGAGI (reference sequence). Trimming pared 10 bases from V and 5 bases from J, leaving 7 bases between. CDR3 sequence: CATLKDTQYF. CDR3 nucleotide sequence: TGTGCCACCCTGAAAGATACGCAGTATTTT.

The chain links TRBV9 to TRBJ2-7, with a tentative D call TRBD2 (6 bases). The CDR3 spans 16 residues. Germline V CDR1 and CDR2: SGDLS, YYNGEE. V gave up 2 bases and J gave up 7 bases, with 22 bases separating them. The CDR3 spells CASSVSRANPAGEQYF. CDR3 DNA sequence: TGTGCCAGCAGCGTGAGTAGGGCCAACCCGGCGGGGGAGCAGTACTTC.

The V call is TRBV27, the J call TRBJ2-7, with D perhaps matching TRBD1 or TRBD2 (5 bases each). Germline-derived CDR1 and CDR2 are MNHEY and SMNVEV (reference sequence). The CDR3 is 13 amino acids. V lost 3 bases and J lost 4, with 10 bases in between. The CDR3 region is CASSLAGTYEQYF. The CDR3 nucleotides read TGTGCCAGCAGTTTGGCAGGGACGTACGAGCAGTACTTC.

This clonotype was detected a few times. The rearrangement joins TRBV12-3 or TRBV12-4 to TRBJ2-7, with unresolved D. V dropped 2 bases and J dropped 6 bases, with 14 bases sitting between them. There are 14 residues in the CDR3. CDR3 in amino acids: CASSLPRTMSEQYF. DNA for the CDR3: TGTGCCAGCAGTTTACCGCGAACCATGTCCGAGCAGTACTTC.

This clonotype is medium-sized. The CDR3 nucleotides are TGTGCCAGCAGCCCGGCCCCCTACGAGCAGTACTTC. Amino acid sequence: CASSPAPYEQYF. This chain uses TRBV7-6 with TRBJ2-7; D gene unclear. The length of the CDR3 is 12 residues. V was trimmed by 5 bases and J by 2 bases, leaving 7 bases between them. CDR1 and CDR2 from the germline V gene are SGHVS and FNYEAQ.

The J gene is TRBJ2-6, the V gene TRBV6-4, with D hard to call. Germline assignment: CDR1 MRHNA and CDR2 SNTAGT. CDR3 length: 14 residues. Trimming pared 10 bases from V and 1 base from J, leaving 11 bases between. The CDR3 sequence: CATSQVSGANVLTF. Here the CDR3 DNA reads TGTGCCACCTCCCAAGTATCTGGGGCCAACGTCCTGACTTTC.

The chain is built from TRBV27 and TRBJ1-3, with a tentative D call TRBD1 (5 bases). Between the trimmed V and J ends, which lost 0 bases and 4 bases, there was a span of 10 bases. The CDR3 covers 15 residues. Germline V gene sequence: CDR1 MNHEY, CDR2 SMNVEV (reference sequence). CDR3 nucleotides: TGTGCCAGCAGTTTATCTTTGGGGACCGGAAACACCATATATTTT. As protein: CASSLSLGTGNTIYF.

Comment on this clonotype: A much larger clonotype is one base distant, so this may be a read error. The chain links TRBV7-9 to TRBJ2-7; D is undetermined. From germline, CDR1 is SEHNR and CDR2 FQNEAQ (reference sequence). CDR3 length equals 12 residues. DNA for the CDR3: TGTGCCAGCGGCTTAGTAAGCTACGAGCAGTACTTC. Its protein is CASGLVSYEQYF.

This clonotype occurred a few times. This chain uses TRBV20-1 with TRBJ2-3, with 9 positions matching TRBD2. Germline V gene sequence: CDR1 DFQATT, CDR2 SNEGSKA (reference sequence). The CDR3 length is 18 residues. V dropped 6 bases and J dropped 4; count of bases not matched to a gene: 20. CDR3 protein: CSALPSGGPVGPPDTQYF. CDR3 nucleotides: TGCAGTGCGCTCCCCAGCGGGGGGCCTGTTGGCCCCCCAGATACGCAGTATTTT.

This clonotype qualifies as medium-sized. The chain uses TRBV28 and TRBJ1-2; 9 nucleotides line up with TRBD1. With V trimmed by 9 bases and J by 7 bases, 15 bases remained unmatched. The CDR3 is 15 amino acids. The germline CDR1 and CDR2 sequences are MDHEN and SYDVKM. CDR3 DNA: TGTGCCAGTTTCCGCTGGACAGGGGAGGAGTGTGGCTACACCTTC. The encoded protein is CASFRWTGEECGYTF.

Only a few counts were recorded for this clonotype. The chain has TRBV7-8 and TRBJ2-7; D tentatively reads TRBD1 or TRBD2 (7 bases each). CDR3 length: 16 amino acids. Germline V gene data show CDR1 as SGHVS and CDR2 as FQNEAQ. V gave up 5 bases and J gave up 4 bases, with 21 bases separating them. Here the CDR3 reads CASSPRGGGNVYEQYF. Here the CDR3 DNA reads TGTGCCAGCAGCCCCAGGGGGGGGGGTAACGTATACGAGCAGTACTTC.

This rearrangement joins TRBV6-2 or TRBV6-3 to TRBJ2-7; D not resolved. This CDR3 has 11 amino acids. From germline, CDR1 is MNHEY and CDR2 SVGEGT. The V gene lost 6 bases and the J gene lost 7 bases, with 10 bases spanning the gap. The CDR3 nucleotides are TGTGCCAGCAGCCCTGGTTTGGAGCAGTACTTC. This sequence encodes CASSPGLEQYF.

Only a few counts were recorded for this clonotype. This sequence joins TRBV7-3 and TRBJ2-2; the D is unclear. V shed 8 bases and J shed 5 bases, with 18 bases lying between them. This CDR3 contains 15 residues. The germline V gene has CDR1 SGHTA and CDR2 FQGTGA. The CDR3 sequence is CASGRNPLGTGELFF. The CDR3 region has the DNA TGTGCCAGCGGAAGAAATCCTCTCGGGACCGGGGAGCTGTTTTTT.

The chain employs TRBV12-3 or TRBV12-4 and TRBJ2-7; the D gene is possibly TRBD2 (5 bases). The V end was cut by 6 bases, the J end by 6 bases, with 15 bases between. There are 13 residues in the CDR3. This CDR3 reads CASRTGSRFEQYF. The CDR3 nucleotides read TGTGCCAGCAGAACGGGATCTAGGTTCGAGCAGTACTTC.

The sample holds a few counts of this clonotype. This sequence joins TRBV28 and TRBJ1-6; D is ambiguous. This CDR3 contains 13 residues. Germline CDR1 reads MDHEN; CDR2 reads SYDVKM. V lost 6 bases to trimming and J lost 9 bases, with 12 bases between them. The CDR3 region has the DNA TGTGCCAGCAGCTTGGAGGCGGGTTCACCCCTCCACTTT. Residues: CASSLEAGSPLHF.

Only a few counts were recorded for this clonotype. CDR3 protein: CASSLAGSYEQYF. CDR3 nucleotide sequence: TGTGCCAGCAGTTTGGCAGGGTCGTACGAGCAGTACTTC. V and J are TRBV27 and TRBJ2-7; D possibly corresponds to TRBD1 (5 bases). CDR1 is MNHEY and CDR2 is SMNVEV in the germline V gene (reference sequence). The CDR3 is made up of 13 amino acids. V lost 3 bases and J 4 bases, leaving 10 bases between the germline ends.

V gene TRBV6-2 or TRBV6-3 combines with J gene TRBJ1-5, with 7 nucleotides matching TRBD1. In germline, CDR1 is MNHEY, CDR2 SVGEGT. V shed 4 bases and J 7 bases; nucleotides not matched to a gene: 7. The CDR3 length is 14 residues. CDR3 protein: CASSSPGTVQPQHF. Here the CDR3 DNA reads TGTGCCAGCAGTTCACCCGGGACAGTCCAGCCCCAGCATTTT.

V gene TRBV19 combines with J gene TRBJ2-7; either TRBD1 or TRBD2 may fit D (8 bases each). V was clipped by 7 bases and J by 7 bases, with 20 bases between them. The CDR3 has 14 amino acids. Germline CDR1 reads LNHDA; CDR2 reads SQIVND (reference sequence). The DNA for the CDR3 is TGTGCCAGTACAGGGGGCCCACTAGCGGAGGAGCAGTACTTC. Protein: CASTGGPLAEEQYF.

The table lists this clonotype with a few counts. The chain is built from TRBV4-2 and TRBJ2-7, with 9 bases lining up with TRBD1. This CDR3 is 17 amino acids long. Germline CDR1 LGHNA, CDR2 YNFKEQ. J lost 2 bases, V lost 0 bases, and 8 bases had no gene match. CDR3 nucleotides: TGTGCCAGCAGCCAAGAAGATTCCGGGACAGGGACCTACGAGCAGTACTTC. This encodes CASSQEDSGTGTYEQYF.